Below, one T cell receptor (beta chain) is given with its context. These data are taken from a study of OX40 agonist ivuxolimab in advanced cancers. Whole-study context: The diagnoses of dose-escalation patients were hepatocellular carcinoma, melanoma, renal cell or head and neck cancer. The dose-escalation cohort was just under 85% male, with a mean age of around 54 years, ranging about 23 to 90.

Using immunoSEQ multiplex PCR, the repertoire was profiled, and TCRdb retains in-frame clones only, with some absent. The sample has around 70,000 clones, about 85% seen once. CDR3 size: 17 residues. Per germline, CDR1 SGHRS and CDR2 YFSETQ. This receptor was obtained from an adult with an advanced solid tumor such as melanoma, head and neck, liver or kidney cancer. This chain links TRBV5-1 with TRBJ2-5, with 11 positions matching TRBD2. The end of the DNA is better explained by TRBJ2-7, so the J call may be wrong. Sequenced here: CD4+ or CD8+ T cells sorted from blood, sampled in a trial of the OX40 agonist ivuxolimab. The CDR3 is CASSLVAGGIWTYEQYF. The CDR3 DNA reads TGCGCCAGCAGCTTGGTAGCGGGAGGGATCTGGACCTACGAGCAGTACTTC.